This T cell receptor beta chain was recorded in a study of blood T cell repertoires in COVID-19. Study in general: T cells, B-cell-depleted T cells, or PBMCs provided the cDNA or gDNA that served as material.

The study assigned cohorts using participant-reported clinical history. Profiling relied on immunoSEQ multiplex PCR, and the TCRdb table lists in-frame clones only, not all of them. The table has about 360,000 clones, around 90% seen once. The sequencing input was PBMCs or T cells enriched from blood (not recorded which). This receptor was identified in a woman aged 40 to 55 with acute COVID-19.

Written as DNA, the CDR3 is TGTGCCAGCAGTCGTAGCGGGGGAGAGACCCAGTACTTC. Encoded protein: CASSRSGGETQYF. This sequence joins TRBV7-9 and TRBJ2-5, with TRBD2 matching over 9 bases. This CDR3 contains 13 residues. Germline CDR1 and CDR2: SEHNR and FQNEAQ (reference sequence). Trimming took 6 bases from V and 4 from J; bases not matched to a gene: 3.